Following are 8 T cell receptor beta chains from one sample sequenced in a study of OX40 agonist ivuxolimab in advanced cancers. Sequencing used immunoSEQ multiplex PCR; TCRdb keeps in-frame clones, though not all of them. The sample has 90,000 to 95,000 clones, 84% seen once. The specimen comprised CD4+ or CD8+ T cells sorted from blood, sampled in a trial of the OX40 agonist ivuxolimab. These receptors were collected from an adult with an advanced solid tumor such as melanoma, head and neck, liver or kidney cancer.

The gene calls are TRBV9 and TRBJ1-3; D may be TRBD1 (5 bases). The V end was cut by 2 bases, the J end by 0 bases, with 9 bases between. Germline V gene sequence: CDR1 SGDLS, CDR2 YYNGEE. The CDR3 runs to 15 residues. The DNA of the CDR3 is TGTGCCAGCAGCGTTGGGGCAAACTCTGGAAACACCATATATTTT. Amino acid sequence: CASSVGANSGNTIYF.

This clone was seen a few times. CDR3 coding DNA: TGTGCCAGCAGCTTGGGCGAACGGCGGGGCTACAATGAGCAGTTCTTC. It specifies CASSLGERRGYNEQFF. The gene calls are TRBV5-4 and TRBJ2-1; maybe TRBD2 (6 bases). Germline lookup yields CDR1 SGHNT and CDR2 YYREEE (reference sequence). The CDR3 totals 16 residues. Trimming removed 0 bases at V and 3 bases at J, with 13 bases between.

This clone was observed a single time. The chain has TRBV7-2 and TRBJ1-5; unclear D gene. From germline, CDR1 is SGHTA and CDR2 FQGNSA. This CDR3 is 14 amino acids long. Between the trimmed V and J ends, which lost 4 bases and 2 bases, there was a span of 9 bases. The CDR3 protein is CASSSRTRNQPQHF. The CDR3 DNA sequence: TGTGCCAGCAGCTCTAGGACGCGCAATCAGCCCCAGCATTTT.

This sequence joins TRBV6-5 and TRBJ1-2; TRBD1 matches at 8 bases. Per the germline V gene, CDR1 is MNHEY and CDR2 is SVGAGI. The CDR3 has 14 residues. The V gene end was trimmed by 5 bases and the J gene end by 4 bases; junction bases not matched to a gene: 6. The chain's CDR3 is CASSQAGTGYGYTF. The DNA for the CDR3 is TGTGCCAGCAGTCAAGCCGGGACAGGCTATGGCTACACCTTC.

This chain uses TRBV7-6 with TRBJ2-7; 8 positions match TRBD1. CDR3 length equals 13 residues. After removal of 6 bases from V and 3 bases from J, the junction contained 4 bases not matched to a gene. Germline V gene data show CDR1 as SGHVS and CDR2 as FNYEAQ. The CDR3 reads CASSLDRVYEQYF. In DNA form, the CDR3 reads TGTGCCAGCAGTCTGGACAGGGTCTACGAGCAGTACTTC.

V gene TRBV5-8 combines with J gene TRBJ1-5; D remains ambiguous. V lost 0 bases and J 6 bases, leaving 7 bases between the germline ends. Germline V gives CDR1 SGHTS, CDR2 YDEGEE. This CDR3 is built from 13 residues. CDR3 residues: CASSLGTGQPQHF. The CDR3 DNA is TGTGCCAGCAGCTTGGGTACCGGTCAGCCCCAGCATTTT.

The chain employs TRBV7-2 and TRBJ1-6; 8 bases fit TRBD1. From germline, CDR1 is SGHTA and CDR2 FQGNSA. V dropped 3 bases and J dropped 4; count of bases not matched to a gene: 5. CDR3 length equals 16 residues. The CDR3 region is CASSFRTGSYNSPLHF. The CDR3 DNA sequence: TGTGCCAGCAGCTTCCGGACAGGGTCGTATAATTCACCCCTCCACTTT.

The chain is built from TRBV11-2 and TRBJ2-7, with D maybe TRBD2 (5 bases). CDR3 length: 14 amino acids. V was shortened by 3 bases and J by 0 bases, with 9 bases between the two germline ends. CDR1 and CDR2 from the germline V gene are SGHAT and FQNNGV. CDR3 region: CASSFAGSSYEQYV. For the CDR3, the DNA is TGTGCCAGCAGCTTTGCGGGCAGCTCCTACGAGCAGTACGTC.